A single T cell receptor beta chain is shown here with its context. Profiled with immunoSEQ multiplex PCR; TCRdb holds only in-frame clones, not every one. This table has some 69,000 clones, approximately 88% appearing once. This entry is derived from a study of technical replicates of blood from several donors. Germline V gene lookup returns CDR1 MGHDK and CDR2 SYGVNS. The germline V and J ends were trimmed by 1 base and 8 bases, with 5 bases remaining between them. The CDR3 is made up of 12 amino acids. The sequencing sample was made of PBMCs. The sequence was obtained from a human donor in good health. Some clones in this sample may be carry-over from other donors' samples. The chain carries TRBV25-1 and TRBJ2-2; D is unresolved. The CDR3 loop reads CASSEWAGELFF. The CDR3 DNA reads as TGTGCCAGCAGTGAATGGGCAGGGGAGCTGTTTTTT. Combining the CDR3 with reference TRBV25-1 and TRBJ2-2 gives the whole variable domain EADIYQTPRYLVIGTGKKITLECSQTMGHDKMYWYQQDPGMELHLIHYSYGVNSTEKGDLSSESTVSRIRTEHFPLTLESARPSHTSQYLCASSEWAGELFFGEGSRLTVL.